These 28 T cell receptor beta chains were all obtained from the same sample, sequenced in a study of cytomegalovirus exposure and HLA in healthy donors. PCR was performed using 60 Vbeta and 13 Jbeta primers. TCRdb's table, derived via immunoSEQ multiplex PCR, lists solely in-frame clones and lacks some. The repertoire holds approximately 93,000 clones, with about four fifths as singletons. Sequenced material: PBMCs. Source of these receptors: a man aged 50 to 60 in good health and CMV-seronegative.

This chain joins TRBV4-2 and TRBJ2-7, with D possibly TRBD2 on 5 matching bases. CDR1 is LGHNA and CDR2 is YNFKEQ in the germline V gene. Trimming stripped 1 base from V and 7 bases from J, with 17 bases between. The CDR3 runs to 15 residues. The CDR3 protein is CASSQGTADPHEQYF. DNA for the CDR3: TGTGCCAGCAGCCAAGGCACAGCGGACCCCCATGAGCAGTACTTC.

The genes are TRBV6-6 and TRBJ1-2; D remains unclear. The V gene's germline CDR1 is MNHNY and CDR2 SVGAGI (reference sequence). CDR3 length: 13 amino acids. Deletions cut 10 bases from V and 0 bases from J, with 12 bases between. The DNA for the CDR3 is TGTGCCACCACGACCGGGGCTAACTATGGCTACACCTTC. Its translation is CATTTGANYGYTF.

The chain uses TRBV2 and TRBJ2-5; 12 positions match TRBD1. CDR1 and CDR2 from the germline V gene are SNHLY and FYNNEI. This CDR3 is 15 amino acids long. J lost 5 bases, V lost 3 bases, and 4 bases had no gene match. The CDR3 DNA is TGTGCCAGCAGTGAGGGGACAGGGGGCGCCGAGACCCAGTACTTC. Protein sequence: CASSEGTGGAETQYF.

The chain is built from TRBV27 and TRBJ2-3; 11 positions match TRBD2. The CDR3 is 15 amino acids. After removal of 6 bases from V and 6 bases from J, the junction contained 8 bases not matched to a gene. The germline gives CDR1 MNHEY, CDR2 SMNVEV (reference sequence). CDR3 DNA: TGTGCCAGCAGGGAACTAGCGGGAGATGATGATACGCAGTATTTT. Protein: CASRELAGDDDTQYF.

This clone appeared a few times. The J gene is TRBJ2-6, the V gene TRBV4-3, with D possibly TRBD2 on 5 matching bases. Germline V lookup: CDR1 LGHNA, CDR2 YSLEER. There are 19 residues in the CDR3. Trimming took off 0 bases at V and 0 bases at J, with 15 bases between the two ends. Written as DNA, the CDR3 is TGCGCCAGCAGCCAAGATCCGTCAGCCACTAGCTCTGGGGCCAACGTCCTGACTTTC. Encoded protein: CASSQDPSATSSGANVLTF.

On this clone: This sample also contains other DNA sequences that code for the same CDR3. The chain combines TRBV5-1 with TRBJ2-5, with 7 bases matching TRBD1. Germline V gene data show CDR1 as SGHRS and CDR2 as YFSETQ. V gave up 0 bases and J gave up 3 bases; unmatched junction bases: 2. There are 14 residues in the CDR3. The CDR3: CASSLGGGKETQYF. The CDR3 DNA reads TGCGCCAGCAGCTTGGGAGGGGGCAAAGAGACCCAGTACTTC. The complete variable domain, with remaining parts taken from reference TRBV5-1 and TRBJ2-5, reads KAGVTQTPRYLIKTRGQQVTLSCSPISGHRSVSWYQQTPGQGLQFLFEYFSETQRNKGNFPGRFSGRQFSNSRSEMNVSTLELGDSALYLCASSLGGGKETQYFGPGTRLLVL.

The chain recombines TRBV19 with TRBJ2-5; 10 bases line up with TRBD1. V trimming: 5 bases; J trimming: 6 bases; junction bases outside the gene matches: 6. The CDR3 loop spans 14 amino acids. The germline CDR1 and CDR2 sequences are LNHDA and SQIVND (reference sequence). CDR3 nucleotide sequence: TGTGCCAGTAGTGTTGGGACAGGGGAAAAGACCCAGTACTTC. Translating gives CASSVGTGEKTQYF.

The chain employs TRBV6-4 and TRBJ2-1; tentatively, D is TRBD1 (6 bases). Trimming pared 0 bases from V and 10 bases from J, leaving 10 bases between. The germline gives CDR1 MRHNA, CDR2 SNTAGT. This CDR3 has 13 residues. The CDR3 reads CASSDSTGTEQFF. The CDR3 nucleotides read TGTGCCAGCAGTGACTCCACAGGGACCGAGCAGTTCTTC.

The V and J genes are TRBV6-6 and TRBJ1-3, with 7 bases fitting TRBD1. V dropped 2 bases and J dropped 2; count of bases not matched to a gene: 0. The CDR3 sequence is 14 residues long. Germline V gives CDR1 MNHNY, CDR2 SVGAGI (reference sequence). CDR3 loop: CASSYQGAGNTIYF. In DNA, the CDR3 is TGTGCCAGCAGTTACCAGGGGGCTGGAAACACCATATATTTT.

In DNA form, the CDR3 reads TGTGCCAGCAGCTTGATCGGACAGGAGAATGAAAAACTGTTTTTT. It is translated as CASSLIGQENEKLFF. The V call is TRBV5-5, the J call TRBJ1-4, with TRBD1 identical over 7 bases. CDR3 length equals 15 residues. The V gene end was trimmed by 1 base and the J gene end by 5 bases; junction bases not matched to a gene: 5. Germline V lookup: CDR1 SGHKS, CDR2 YYEKEE (reference sequence). The full variable domain, its missing parts supplied by reference TRBV5-5 and TRBJ1-4, is DAGVTQSPTHLIKTRGQQVTLRCSPISGHKSVSWYQQVLGQGPQFIFQYYEKEERGRGNFPDRFSARQFPNYSSELNVNALLLGDSALYLCASSLIGQENEKLFFGSGTQLSVL.

The chain has TRBV29-1 and TRBJ2-1, with a possible D match to TRBD2 (6 bases). Looked up from germline, CDR1 is SQVTM and CDR2 is ANQGSEA. Trimming pared 6 bases from V and 3 bases from J, leaving 15 bases between. This CDR3 contains 14 residues. The chain's CDR3 is CSVKETRSYNEQFF. CDR3 in DNA: TGCAGCGTCAAAGAGACTAGGAGCTACAATGAGCAGTTCTTC.

This rearrangement joins TRBV2 to TRBJ2-7; 7 bases align to TRBD1. The CDR3 spans 14 residues. CDR1 is SNHLY and CDR2 is FYNNEI in the germline V gene. The J segment lost 0 bases and the V segment lost 5 bases, leaving 4 bases of the junction unmatched. CDR3 amino acids: CASSPRQGSYEQYF. In DNA form, the CDR3 reads TGTGCCAGCAGTCCGCGACAGGGCTCCTACGAGCAGTACTTC.

The chain is built from TRBV7-9 and TRBJ2-1; TRBD1 agrees at 9 bases. Germline V gene lookup returns CDR1 SEHNR and CDR2 FQNEAQ (reference sequence). The J segment lost 12 bases and the V segment lost 1 base, leaving 10 bases of the junction unmatched. The length of the CDR3 is 15 residues. Here the CDR3 reads CASSLDRLRGQGQFF. CDR3 sequence (DNA): TGTGCCAGCAGCTTAGACAGATTGAGGGGACAGGGGCAGTTCTTC.

This sequence joins TRBV9 and TRBJ2-6, with D tentatively TRBD2 (7 bases). Germline CDR1 reads SGDLS; CDR2 reads YYNGEE. Trimming removed 6 bases from V and 4 bases from J, with 20 bases in between. This CDR3 has 17 amino acids. CDR3 protein: CASTEGGGRSGANVLTF. The CDR3 DNA reads TGTGCCAGCACGGAAGGGGGAGGGAGGTCCGGGGCCAACGTCCTGACTTTC.

The chain combines TRBV5-4 with TRBJ1-4; D remains unclear. Deletions cut 0 bases from V and 7 bases from J, with 10 bases between. The CDR3 extends over 14 amino acids. In germline, CDR1 is SGHNT, CDR2 YYREEE (reference sequence). CDR3 DNA: TGTGCCAGCAGCTTGGGAGGGTCGGGTGAAAAACTGTTTTTT. Residues: CASSLGGSGEKLFF.

V usage is TRBV9 and J usage is TRBJ2-7; 8 bases align to TRBD1. Germline V gene sequence: CDR1 SGDLS, CDR2 YYNGEE. The V segment lost 3 bases and the J segment 5 bases; nucleotides outside the gene matches: 7. The CDR3 consists of 14 residues. CDR3 sequence (DNA): TGTGCCAGCAGCGCAGGGGGCTGGGGAGACGAGCAGTACTTC. As protein: CASSAGGWGDEQYF.

This sequence joins TRBV6-5 and TRBJ1-6; D is possibly TRBD1 (5 bases). Germline V gives CDR1 MNHEY, CDR2 SVGAGI. This CDR3 is built from 15 residues. The V end lost 2 bases, the J end lost 9 bases, and 14 bases lay between the germline ends. The CDR3: CASSYDRLGGSPLHF. The CDR3 DNA reads TGTGCCAGCAGTTACGACCGCCTCGGGGGTTCACCCCTCCACTTT.

The chain carries TRBV6-5 and TRBJ2-3; 7 bases fit TRBD2. The CDR3 covers 15 residues. Germline values: CDR1 MNHEY, CDR2 SVGAGI. V lost 3 bases, J lost 2 bases, and 5 bases stayed unmatched. The CDR3 reads CASSYRGLPTDTQYF. In nucleotides, the CDR3 is TGTGCCAGCAGTTATAGGGGACTACCCACAGATACGCAGTATTTT.

The chain is built from TRBV19 and TRBJ1-1; D unclear. Germline lookup yields CDR1 LNHDA and CDR2 SQIVND (reference sequence). This CDR3 spans 11 amino acids. The ends were cut back, 10 bases at V and 0 bases at J, with 6 bases in the middle. The CDR3 sequence is CATYMNTEAFF. The CDR3 DNA follows: TGTGCCACCTATATGAACACTGAAGCTTTCTTT.

The J gene is TRBJ1-4, the V gene TRBV5-4, with 9 bases fitting TRBD1. This CDR3 is built from 14 residues. With 2 bases clipped from V and 6 bases from J, the junction kept 2 bases outside the gene matches. Germline CDR1 reads SGHNT; CDR2 reads YYREEE (reference sequence). The CDR3 loop reads CASSFRQGDEKLFF. The CDR3 bases are TGTGCCAGCAGCTTTAGACAGGGGGATGAAAAACTGTTTTTT.

The rearrangement links TRBV7-2 to TRBJ2-5, with 7 bases fitting TRBD1. CDR3 length: 13 amino acids. CDR1 is SGHTA, CDR2 FQGNSA, per germline. The V and J ends lost 3 bases and 2 bases, in that order; junction bases with no gene match: 0. The CDR3 DNA reads as TGTGCCAGCAGCTTCAGGGGGCAAGAGACCCAGTACTTC. It codes for CASSFRGQETQYF.

This clone was recorded only once. CDR3 protein: CASSYYSGDTDTQYF. DNA of the CDR3: TGTGCCAGCAGTTACTATAGCGGAGACACAGATACGCAGTATTTT. The V and J genes are TRBV9 and TRBJ2-3, with a weak D call TRBD2 (6 bases). The ends were cut back, 5 bases at V and 2 bases at J, with 15 bases in the middle. In germline, CDR1 is SGDLS, CDR2 YYNGEE. The CDR3 has 15 amino acids.

This chain uses TRBV29-1 with TRBJ2-3, with 7 positions matching TRBD2. V was clipped by 1 base and J by 6 bases; unmatched bases: 4. The CDR3 is 13 amino acids. Germline CDR1 SQVTM, CDR2 ANQGSEA. CDR3 sequence: CSVEASGLDTQYF. CDR3 DNA: TGCAGCGTTGAAGCTAGCGGACTGGATACGCAGTATTTT.

V is TRBV28 and J is TRBJ2-3, with 13 bases aligning to TRBD2. Germline CDR1 and CDR2: MDHEN and SYDVKM. The CDR3 contains 16 residues. Unmatched junction bases numbered 3, after V lost 4 bases and J lost 2 bases. The CDR3 loop reads CASSSGTSGVTDTQYF. The DNA of the CDR3 is TGTGCCAGCAGTTCCGGGACTAGCGGGGTCACAGATACGCAGTATTTT.

The chain combines TRBV5-1 with TRBJ2-7; 9 nucleotides line up with TRBD1. V shed 0 bases and J 4 bases; nucleotides not matched to a gene: 5. The CDR3 consists of 15 residues. From germline, CDR1 is SGHRS and CDR2 YFSETQ. CDR3 amino acids: CASSLDRGRGYEQYF. As DNA, the CDR3 is TGCGCCAGCAGCTTGGACAGGGGGCGCGGGTACGAGCAGTACTTC.

V usage is TRBV6-1 and J usage is TRBJ2-1; 10 bases map to TRBD1. Trimming cost V 3 bases and J 3 bases; bases outside gene matches: 2. Germline V gene lookup returns CDR1 MNHNS and CDR2 SASEGT. The CDR3 extends over 15 amino acids. The CDR3 is CASSETGGDYNEQFF. The CDR3 DNA is TGTGCCAGCAGTGAGACAGGGGGCGACTACAATGAGCAGTTCTTC.

V gene TRBV19 combines with J gene TRBJ2-3; 9 bases are shared with TRBD1. CDR3 length equals 15 residues. Germline V gene data show CDR1 as LNHDA and CDR2 as SQIVND (reference sequence). The junction had 7 bases not matched to a gene; V was cut back by 4 bases and J by 5 bases. CDR3 sequence: CASSKDRGVEDTQYF. The CDR3, as DNA: TGTGCCAGTAGTAAGGACAGGGGTGTTGAAGATACGCAGTATTTT.

The chain has TRBV29-1 and TRBJ1-1, with 7 bases that match TRBD1. This CDR3 is 10 amino acids long. Trimming at V came to 7 bases and at J to 7 bases, leaving 3 bases not matched to a gene. Germline V gives CDR1 SQVTM, CDR2 ANQGSEA. The CDR3 DNA reads TGCAGCGCTGGACAGGTTGAAGCTTTCTTT. Protein sequence: CSAGQVEAFF.